The 14 T cell receptor beta chains in this list originate from one sample, sequenced in a study of blood T cells in healthy people across ages. It was with a sample-barcoded 5' primer and a J-beta primer mix that a second PCR of about 6 to 12 cycles was run. MiXCR, run by TCRdb on the 5' RACE reads, gives a single entry per CDR3 protein. Of 850,000 to 1,000,000 distinct CDR3 sequences listed, roughly 48% are singletons. Sequenced: blood. The receptors were sampled from a man in his thirties or forties in good health.

This clonotype has more than one count but fewer than ten. The chain couples TRBV11-3 to TRBJ2-3; 8 bases match TRBD1. V shed 5 bases, J shed 1 base, and the junction held 11 bases outside the gene matches. The CDR3 runs to 17 residues. Germline loops: CDR1 SGHNT, CDR2 YENEEA. For the CDR3, the DNA is TGTGCCAGCAGCACCCGTCCCGGGACAGGAGGCACAGATACGCAGTATTTT. This codes for CASSTRPGTGGTDTQYF.

The CDR3: CASSQGPGGEQFF. DNA for the CDR3: TGTGCCAGCAGCCAGGGACCTGGGGGTGAGCAGTTCTTC. The chain links TRBV16 to TRBJ2-1; D may match TRBD1 or TRBD2 (5 bases each). The CDR3 is 13 residues long. Germline values: CDR1 KGHSY, CDR2 FQNENV. V lost 3 bases, J lost 9 bases, and 12 bases lay in between. Full variable domain (missing parts from reference TRBV16 and TRBJ2-1): GEEVAQTPKHLVRGEGQKAKLYCAPIKGHSYVFWYQQVLKNEFKFLISFQNENVFDETGMPKERFSAKCLPNSPCSLEIQATKLEDSAVYFCASSQGPGGEQFFGPGTRLTVL.

This clonotype was seen a few times. This rearrangement joins TRBV11-3 to TRBJ2-1; D unclear. The V end was cut by 1 base, the J end by 12 bases, with 13 bases between. In germline, CDR1 is SGHNT, CDR2 YENEEA. The CDR3 extends over 13 amino acids. CDR3 in amino acids: CASSLVGDDPQFF. DNA of the CDR3: TGTGCCAGCAGCTTAGTGGGCGATGATCCGCAGTTCTTC.

This clonotype has more than one count but fewer than ten. V is TRBV2 and J is TRBJ1-2; D ambiguous. The V end lost 7 bases, the J end lost 1 base, and 7 bases lay between the germline ends. The CDR3 has 12 amino acids. CDR1 is SNHLY, CDR2 FYNNEI, per germline. CDR3 sequence: CASTESNYGYTF. For the CDR3, the DNA is TGTGCCAGCACGGAAAGTAACTATGGCTACACCTTC.

In its sample, this clonotype was seen a few times. This chain joins TRBV27 and TRBJ2-3; D uncertain. The ends were cut back, 4 bases at V and 5 bases at J, with 10 bases in the middle. CDR1 and CDR2 from the germline V gene are MNHEY and SMNVEV (reference sequence). The CDR3 runs 13 residues. The CDR3 DNA reads as TGTGCCAGCAGTTCTAACGTTGGAGATACGCAGTATTTT. This sequence encodes CASSSNVGDTQYF.

J is TRBJ2-1 and V is TRBV19; 8 bases are a match to TRBD2. The CDR3 contains 15 residues. Germline V gene data show CDR1 as LNHDA and CDR2 as SQIVND (reference sequence). Trimming cost V 7 bases and J 5 bases; bases outside gene matches: 10. The CDR3 loop reads CASTRPGRGNNEQFF. In nucleotides, the CDR3 is TGTGCCAGTACCCGCCCCGGGAGGGGAAACAATGAGCAGTTCTTC.

J is TRBJ1-5 and V is TRBV7-9, with 7 positions matching TRBD1. Germline V CDR1 and CDR2: SEHNR, FQNEAQ (reference sequence). This CDR3 contains 14 residues. The V and J ends lost 5 bases and 4 bases, in that order; junction bases with no gene match: 5. The CDR3 sequence: CASSRGDRNQPQHF. The DNA for the CDR3 is TGTGCCAGCAGCCGGGGGGACAGAAATCAGCCCCAGCATTTT. Based on the CDR3 plus reference TRBV7-9 and TRBJ1-5, the full variable domain is DTGVSQNPRHKITKRGQNVTFRCDPISEHNRLYWYRQTLGQGPEFLTYFQNEAQLEKSRLLSDRFSAERPKGSFSTLEIQRTEQGDSAMYLCASSRGDRNQPQHFGDGTRLSIL.

The genes are TRBV18 and TRBJ2-7; no firm D call. Looked up from germline, CDR1 is KGHSH and CDR2 is LQKENI. V lost 3 bases to trimming and J lost 6 bases, with 9 bases between them. The length of the CDR3 is 12 residues. In DNA form, the CDR3 reads TGTGCCAGCTCACCTGGCCCCGTCGAGCAGTACTTC. The encoded protein is CASSPGPVEQYF.

The sample holds a few counts of this clonotype. The chain joins TRBV6-5 to TRBJ1-2, with 8 nucleotides matching TRBD1. The germline CDR1 and CDR2 sequences are MNHEY and SVGAGI. The junction had 6 bases not matched to a gene; V was cut back by 2 bases and J by 4 bases. The CDR3 is made up of 15 amino acids. The CDR3 loop reads CASSYGQGAAYGYTF. The CDR3 DNA sequence: TGTGCCAGCAGTTACGGGCAGGGGGCGGCCTATGGCTACACCTTC.

V gene TRBV3-1 combines with J gene TRBJ2-4, with 8 bases matching TRBD2. V lost 0 bases to trimming and J lost 0 bases; unmatched junction nucleotides: 10. The CDR3 runs to 19 residues. The germline V gene has CDR1 LGHDT and CDR2 YNNKEL (reference sequence). CDR3 in amino acids: CASSQDTLADQLAKNIQYF. CDR3 nucleotides: TGTGCCAGCAGCCAAGATACACTAGCGGACCAACTAGCCAAAAACATTCAGTACTTC.

The chain uses TRBV6-2 or TRBV6-3 and TRBJ1-5; 10 bases line up with TRBD1. Unmatched junction bases numbered 4, after V lost 6 bases and J lost 2 bases. The CDR3 has 15 residues. CDR1 MNHEY and CDR2 SVGEGT come from the germline V gene. Written as DNA, the CDR3 is TGTGCCAGCAGGGGGACAGGGGCCGGCAATCAGCCCCAGCATTTT. Amino acid sequence: CASRGTGAGNQPQHF.

This clonotype was counted only a few times. CDR3 sequence reads: CASSEWAGESSPLHF. In DNA, the CDR3 is TGTGCCAGCAGTGAATGGGCAGGGGAGAGTTCACCCCTCCACTTT. J is TRBJ1-6 and V is TRBV25-1, with D possibly TRBD1 on 6 matching bases. CDR1 is MGHDK and CDR2 is SYGVNS in the germline V gene. V dropped 1 base and J dropped 9 bases, with 13 bases sitting between them. CDR3 length: 15 amino acids. The whole variable domain, filled in from reference TRBV25-1 and TRBJ1-6, reads EADIYQTPRYLVIGTGKKITLECSQTMGHDKMYWYQQDPGMELHLIHYSYGVNSTEKGDLSSESTVSRIRTEHFPLTLESARPSHTSQYLCASSEWAGESSPLHFGNGTRLTVT.

In this sample, this clonotype turned up once. V is TRBV7-9 and J is TRBJ2-7; the match to TRBD2 covers 9 bases. The CDR3 loop spans 15 amino acids. Unmatched junction bases numbered 11, after V lost 5 bases and J lost 6 bases. CDR1 and CDR2 (germline): SEHNR, FQNEAQ (reference sequence). CDR3 in amino acids: CASSTRTSGGCEQYF. The CDR3 DNA is TGTGCCAGCAGCACGAGGACGAGCGGGGGGTGCGAGCAGTACTTC. The complete variable domain, with remaining parts taken from reference TRBV7-9 and TRBJ2-7, reads DTGVSQNPRHKITKRGQNVTFRCDPISEHNRLYWYRQTLGQGPEFLTYFQNEAQLEKSRLLSDRFSAERPKGSFSTLEIQRTEQGDSAMYLCASSTRTSGGCEQYFGPGTRLTVT.

This clonotype appeared many times. The rearrangement links TRBV4-1 to TRBJ2-7; D unclear. V lost 1 base and J lost 3, with 10 bases in between. CDR3 length equals 14 residues. The germline gives CDR1 MGHRA, CDR2 YSYEKL. The CDR3 sequence is CASSQGSGLYEQYF. The DNA of the CDR3 is TGCGCCAGCAGCCAAGGGTCAGGCCTCTACGAGCAGTACTTC.